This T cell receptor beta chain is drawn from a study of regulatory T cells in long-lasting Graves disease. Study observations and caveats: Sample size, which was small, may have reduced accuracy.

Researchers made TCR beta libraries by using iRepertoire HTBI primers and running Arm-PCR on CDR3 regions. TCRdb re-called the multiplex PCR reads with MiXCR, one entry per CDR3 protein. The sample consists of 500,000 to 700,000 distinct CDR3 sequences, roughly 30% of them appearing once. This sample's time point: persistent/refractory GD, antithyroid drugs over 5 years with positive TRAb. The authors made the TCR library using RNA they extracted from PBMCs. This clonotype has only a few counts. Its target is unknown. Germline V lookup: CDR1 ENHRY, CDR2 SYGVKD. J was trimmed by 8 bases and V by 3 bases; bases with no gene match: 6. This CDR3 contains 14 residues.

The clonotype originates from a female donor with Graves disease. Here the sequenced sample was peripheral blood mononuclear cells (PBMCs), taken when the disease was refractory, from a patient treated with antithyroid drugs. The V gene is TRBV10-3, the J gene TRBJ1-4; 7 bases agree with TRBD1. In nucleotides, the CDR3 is TGTGCCATCAGTGACAGGGGGAATGGCGAAAAACTGTTTTTT. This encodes CAISDRGNGEKLFF.